A single sample gave rise to the 18 T cell receptor beta chains below, sequenced in a study of identical twins. TCRdb reprocessed the 5' RACE reads via MiXCR and lists one record per CDR3 protein. The sample contains some 500,000 distinct CDR3 sequences, 22% of which appear only once. These same records also appear under a second study, on T cells expressing NK-cell markers.

Sequencing was carried out using CD4+ T cells sorted from blood. These TCRs come from a young woman in good health.

In its sample, this clonotype was seen a few times. V gene TRBV9 combines with J gene TRBJ2-3, with 9 bases matching TRBD2. The germline CDR1 and CDR2 sequences are SGDLS and YYNGEE. The junction had 9 bases not matched to a gene; V was cut back by 4 bases and J by 3 bases. CDR3 length: 16 residues. CDR3 sequence: CASSSHLAGITDTQYF. The CDR3 coding sequence is TGTGCCAGCAGCTCCCACCTAGCGGGGATTACAGATACGCAGTATTTT.

This chain uses TRBV20-1 with TRBJ2-5; unclear D gene. The CDR3 spans 12 residues. Trimming took 3 bases from V and 3 from J, leaving 8 bases between them. CDR1 is DFQATT and CDR2 is SNEGSKA in the germline V gene (reference sequence). The CDR3 bases are TGCAGTGCTAGCGGACCGAAAGAGACCCAGTACTTC. Protein product: CSASGPKETQYF.

This clonotype was counted a few times. The chain joins TRBV7-2 to TRBJ2-7; D gene uncertain. This CDR3 comprises 14 residues. Germline CDR1 is SGHTA and CDR2 is FQGNSA. V was shortened by 5 bases and J by 4 bases, with 15 bases between the two germline ends. CDR3 sequence reads: CASSPSPTGYEQYF. The CDR3 nucleotides read TGTGCCAGCAGCCCCTCTCCAACGGGTTACGAGCAGTACTTC.

This clonotype was counted only a few times. The chain couples TRBV7-8 to TRBJ2-5; the D gene is possibly TRBD2 (6 bases). V lost 8 bases and J lost 3, with 13 bases in between. The CDR3 extends over 13 amino acids. Germline V CDR1 and CDR2: SGHVS, FQNEAQ. The CDR3: CASATPGEETQYF. DNA for the CDR3: TGTGCCAGCGCCACGCCGGGAGAAGAGACCCAGTACTTC.

V and J are TRBV20-1 and TRBJ2-3; 7 positions agree with TRBD1. After removal of 5 bases from V and 4 bases from J, the junction contained 6 bases not matched to a gene. Germline CDR1 is DFQATT and CDR2 is SNEGSKA (reference sequence). The length of the CDR3 is 13 residues. CDR3 sequence: CSAFHRGADTQYF. CDR3 nucleotide sequence: TGCAGTGCTTTCCACAGGGGCGCAGATACGCAGTATTTT.

The gene calls are TRBV6-2 or TRBV6-3 and TRBJ2-2, with D uncertain. This CDR3 is built from 13 residues. V was trimmed by 8 bases and J by 1 base, leaving 8 bases between them. CDR1 MNHEY and CDR2 SVGEGT come from the germline V gene. Here the CDR3 DNA reads TGTGCCAGCGGATTAATGAACACCGGGGAGCTGTTTTTT. It specifies CASGLMNTGELFF.

This clonotype was observed a few times. The rearrangement joins TRBV5-1 to TRBJ1-1; unclear D gene. Trimming took 0 bases from V and 3 from J, leaving 9 bases between them. The CDR3 consists of 14 residues. In germline, CDR1 is SGHRS, CDR2 YFSETQ. Here the CDR3 DNA reads TGCGCCAGCAGCTTGGCCGCAGAGTACACTGAAGCTTTCTTT. Its protein product is CASSLAAEYTEAFF.

The V gene is TRBV3-1, the J gene TRBJ2-2; the D is unclear. V dropped 0 bases and J dropped 4 bases, with 6 bases sitting between them. CDR3 length equals 14 residues. Germline loops: CDR1 LGHDT, CDR2 YNNKEL (reference sequence). The CDR3 spells CASSQESVTGELFF. The CDR3 DNA reads as TGTGCCAGCAGCCAAGAGTCAGTCACCGGGGAGCTGTTTTTT.

This clonotype was seen at least ten times. The rearrangement uses TRBV29-1 and TRBJ2-6; 8 positions agree with TRBD2. The CDR3 covers 15 residues. Per the germline V gene, CDR1 is SQVTM and CDR2 is ANQGSEA. Trimming at V came to 4 bases and at J to 0 bases, leaving 2 bases not matched to a gene. CDR3 bases: TGCAGCGTTGCGGGGGGGTACTCTGGGGCCAACGTCCTGACTTTC. As protein: CSVAGGYSGANVLTF.

The chain is built from TRBV3-1 and TRBJ1-5; D is ambiguous. V gave up 4 bases and J gave up 4 bases, with 11 bases separating them. This CDR3 spans 14 amino acids. CDR1 is LGHDT and CDR2 is YNNKEL in the germline V gene (reference sequence). CDR3 sequence: CASSRNRGNQPQHF. CDR3 bases: TGTGCCAGCAGCCGTAATAGAGGAAATCAGCCCCAGCATTTT.

J is TRBJ2-7 and V is TRBV10-3; D is unresolved. This CDR3 region has 12 residues. Trimming pared 0 bases from V and 9 bases from J, leaving 9 bases between. The V gene's germline CDR1 is ENHRY and CDR2 SYGVKD. CDR3 region: CAISESGLGQYF. CDR3 sequence (DNA): TGTGCCATCAGTGAGTCAGGGTTAGGGCAGTACTTC.

The sample holds a few counts of this clonotype. The chain combines TRBV20-1 with TRBJ2-7; possibly TRBD1 for D (6 bases). Trimming took off 2 bases at V and 1 base at J, with 9 bases between the two ends. The CDR3 is 13 amino acids. CDR1 and CDR2 (germline): DFQATT, SNEGSKA (reference sequence). For the CDR3, the DNA is TGCAGTGCTAGATTGGACAGTTCCTACGAGCAGTACTTC. This gives the protein CSARLDSSYEQYF.

This clonotype was found a few times. The chain recombines TRBV7-2 with TRBJ2-1; 7 bases are shared with TRBD2. Germline V gene lookup returns CDR1 SGHTA and CDR2 FQGNSA. V shed 0 bases, J shed 6 bases, and the junction held 2 bases outside the gene matches. This CDR3 is 14 amino acids long. The CDR3 sequence: CASSLALAVNEQFF. The CDR3 bases are TGTGCCAGCAGCTTAGCCCTAGCGGTCAATGAGCAGTTCTTC.

This CDR3 reads CASSEWASNQPQHF. Written as DNA, the CDR3 is TGTGCCAGCAGTGAATGGGCTAGCAATCAGCCCCAGCATTTT. This chain uses TRBV2 with TRBJ1-5; D unresolved. This CDR3 comprises 14 residues. Trimming removed 2 bases at V and 0 bases at J, with 5 bases between. Germline V gives CDR1 SNHLY, CDR2 FYNNEI.

This clonotype was detected ten times or more. This sequence joins TRBV10-3 and TRBJ2-7; a possible D gene is TRBD1 (8 bases). V lost 10 bases, J lost 2 bases, and 15 bases lay in between. The CDR3 loop spans 13 amino acids. Germline values: CDR1 ENHRY, CDR2 SYGVKD. The chain's CDR3 is CATGQGGTYEQYF. The DNA of the CDR3 is TGTGCCACCGGACAGGGAGGGACCTACGAGCAGTACTTC.

This clonotype was picked up many times. This rearrangement joins TRBV12-3 or TRBV12-4 to TRBJ1-3; no definite D call. Trimming pared 3 bases from V and 7 bases from J, leaving 10 bases between. The CDR3 contains 13 residues. CDR3 amino acids: CASSFTGVNTIYF. The DNA for the CDR3 is TGTGCCAGCAGTTTTACCGGGGTGAACACCATATATTTT.

This rearrangement joins TRBV15 to TRBJ2-1; D is unclear. Trimming took 7 bases from V and 1 from J, leaving 5 bases between them. There are 12 residues in the CDR3. Germline assignment: CDR1 LNHNV and CDR2 YYDKDF (reference sequence). The CDR3 nucleotides are TGTGCCACCACTGGGTCCTACAATGAGCAGTTCTTC. Its translation is CATTGSYNEQFF.

This clonotype was found a few times. No DNA is shown, since the ends of the CDR3 on it are uncertain; the CDR3 is the one TCRdb lists. This sequence joins TRBV6-5 and TRBJ2-1; TRBD1 is taken as the D call from the table, unchecked against the DNA. CDR1 MNHEY and CDR2 SVGAGI come from the germline V gene. The CDR3 sequence runs 15 residues, both termini included. This CDR3 reads CASILGDGAYNEQFF.